Given below is one T cell receptor (beta chain) in context. The antigen remains unidentified. These data come from a study of T-cell memory formation after mild COVID-19. A single record per CDR3 protein comes from TCRdb applying MiXCR to the 5' RACE reads. The repertoire holds some 300,000 distinct CDR3 sequences, with roughly a fifth as singletons. Study-wide findings and caveats: Pre-infection memory held some responding clones, suggesting pre-existing cross-reactive T cells responded. Day 15 to 85 contracting clones showed balanced CD4/CD8; day 15 to 37 expanders favored CD4+.

The clonotype was recovered from a young man who had mild COVID-19 (a few samples of this study predate the infection). Cell type and time point are not known. The sample was PBMCs or a T cell subset sorted from them (not recorded which).

The CDR3 loop reads CASSVAPNPGDEQYF. CDR3 DNA: TGTGCCAGCAGCGTAGCTCCCAACCCCGGCGACGAGCAGTACTTC. The chain couples TRBV9 to TRBJ2-7; D is unclear. The V and J ends lost 0 bases and 5 bases respectively, with 15 bases between them. The germline V gene encodes CDR1 SGDLS and CDR2 YYNGEE. The CDR3 loop spans 15 amino acids.